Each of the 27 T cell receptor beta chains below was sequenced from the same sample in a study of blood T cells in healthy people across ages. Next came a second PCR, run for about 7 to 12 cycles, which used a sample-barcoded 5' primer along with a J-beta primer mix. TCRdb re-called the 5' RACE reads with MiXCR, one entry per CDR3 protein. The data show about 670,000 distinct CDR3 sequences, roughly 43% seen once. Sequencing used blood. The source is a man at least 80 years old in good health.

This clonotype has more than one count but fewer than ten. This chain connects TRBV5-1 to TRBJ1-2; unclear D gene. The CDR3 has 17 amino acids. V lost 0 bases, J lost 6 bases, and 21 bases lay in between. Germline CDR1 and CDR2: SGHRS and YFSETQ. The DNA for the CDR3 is TGCGCCAGCAGCTTGGGCGGTCTCCTTGGGTATATCCATGGCTACACCTTC. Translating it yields CASSLGGLLGYIHGYTF.

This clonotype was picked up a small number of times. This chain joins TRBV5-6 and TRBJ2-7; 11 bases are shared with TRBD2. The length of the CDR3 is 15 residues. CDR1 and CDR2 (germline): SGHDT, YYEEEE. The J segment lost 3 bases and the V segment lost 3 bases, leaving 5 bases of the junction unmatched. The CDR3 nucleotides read TGTGCCAGCAGCTCACCGGGACTAGCGGACTACGAGCAGTACTTC. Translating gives CASSSPGLADYEQYF.

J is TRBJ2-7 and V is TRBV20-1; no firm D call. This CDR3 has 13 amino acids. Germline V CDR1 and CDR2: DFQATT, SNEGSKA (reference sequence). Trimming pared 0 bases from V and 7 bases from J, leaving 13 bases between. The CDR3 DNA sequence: TGCAGTGCTAGAGATGGTCTAGTCAATGAGCAGTACTTC. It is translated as CSARDGLVNEQYF.

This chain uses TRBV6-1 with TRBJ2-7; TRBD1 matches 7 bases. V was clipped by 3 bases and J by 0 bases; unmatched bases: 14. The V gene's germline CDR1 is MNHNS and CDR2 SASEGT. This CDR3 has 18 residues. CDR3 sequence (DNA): TGTGCCAGCAGTGATTATGACAGGGTCCTAGGTGGCTCCTACGAGCAGTACTTC. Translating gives CASSDYDRVLGGSYEQYF.

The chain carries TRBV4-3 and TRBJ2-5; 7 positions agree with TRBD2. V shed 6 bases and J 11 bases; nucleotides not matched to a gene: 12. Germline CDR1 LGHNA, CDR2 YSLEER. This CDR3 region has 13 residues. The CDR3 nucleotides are TGCGCCAGCAGTCAGCTAAGACTAGCAGAGCAGTACTTC. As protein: CASSQLRLAEQYF.

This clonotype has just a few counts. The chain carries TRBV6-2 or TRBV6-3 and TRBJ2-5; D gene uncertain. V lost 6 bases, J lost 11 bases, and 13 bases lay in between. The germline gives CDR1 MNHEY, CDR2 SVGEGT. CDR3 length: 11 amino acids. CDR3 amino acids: CASSPLSLQYF. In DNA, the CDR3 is TGTGCCAGCAGCCCTCTCAGTTTGCAGTACTTC.

CDR3 in amino acids: CASSSYGGNQPQHF. The CDR3 nucleotides read TGTGCCAGCAGTTCCTATGGGGGCAATCAGCCCCAGCATTTT. V usage is TRBV6-2 or TRBV6-3 and J usage is TRBJ1-5; D is ambiguous. Germline lookup yields CDR1 MNHEY and CDR2 SVGEGT. The CDR3 spans 14 residues. The V and J ends lost 4 bases and 2 bases respectively, with 9 bases between them.

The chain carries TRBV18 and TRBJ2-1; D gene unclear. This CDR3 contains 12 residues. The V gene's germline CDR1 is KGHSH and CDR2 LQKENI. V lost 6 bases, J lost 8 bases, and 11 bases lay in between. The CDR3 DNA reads TGTGCCAGCTCTGTGAAGGGCGATGAGCAGTTCTTC. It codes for CASSVKGDEQFF.

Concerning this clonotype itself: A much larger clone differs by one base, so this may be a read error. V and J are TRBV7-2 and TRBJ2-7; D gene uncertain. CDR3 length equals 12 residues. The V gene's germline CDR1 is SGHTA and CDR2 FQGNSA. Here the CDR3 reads CAGSSYSYEQYF. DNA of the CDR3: TGTGCCGGCAGCTCGTATTCCTACGAGCAGTACTTC. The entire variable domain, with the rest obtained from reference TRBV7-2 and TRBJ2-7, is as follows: GAGVSQSPSNKVTEKGKDVELRCDPISGHTALYWYRQSLGQGLEFLIYFQGNSAPDKSGLPSDRFSAERTGGSVSTLTIQRTQQEDSAVYLCAGSSYSYEQYFGPGTRLTVT.

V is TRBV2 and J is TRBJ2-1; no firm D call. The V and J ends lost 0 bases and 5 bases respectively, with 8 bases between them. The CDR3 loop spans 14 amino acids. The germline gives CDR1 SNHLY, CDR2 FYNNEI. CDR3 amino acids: CASSEAGRNNEQFF. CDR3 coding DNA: TGTGCCAGCAGTGAAGCAGGGCGAAACAATGAGCAGTTCTTC.

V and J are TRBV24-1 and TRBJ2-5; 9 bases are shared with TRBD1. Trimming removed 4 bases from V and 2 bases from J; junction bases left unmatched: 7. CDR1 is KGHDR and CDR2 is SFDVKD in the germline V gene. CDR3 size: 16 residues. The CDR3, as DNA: TGTGCCACCAGTGAATCCCGGACAGGGGATCAAGAGACCCAGTACTTC. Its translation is CATSESRTGDQETQYF.

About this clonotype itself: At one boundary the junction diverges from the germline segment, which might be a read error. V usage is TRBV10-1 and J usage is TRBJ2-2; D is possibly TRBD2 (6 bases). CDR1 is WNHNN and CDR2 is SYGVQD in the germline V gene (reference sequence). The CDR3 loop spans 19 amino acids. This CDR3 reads CASSPFQRASGRDAGGLFF. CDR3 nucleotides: TGCGCCAGCAGCCCTTTCCAGAGAGCCAGTGGGCGTGACGCCGGGGGGCTGTTTTTT.

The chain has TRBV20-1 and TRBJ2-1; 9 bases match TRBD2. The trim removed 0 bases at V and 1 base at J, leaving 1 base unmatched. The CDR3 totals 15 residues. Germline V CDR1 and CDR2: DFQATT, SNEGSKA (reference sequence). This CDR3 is CSARESGGSYNEQFF. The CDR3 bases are TGCAGTGCTAGAGAGAGCGGGGGGTCCTACAATGAGCAGTTCTTC.

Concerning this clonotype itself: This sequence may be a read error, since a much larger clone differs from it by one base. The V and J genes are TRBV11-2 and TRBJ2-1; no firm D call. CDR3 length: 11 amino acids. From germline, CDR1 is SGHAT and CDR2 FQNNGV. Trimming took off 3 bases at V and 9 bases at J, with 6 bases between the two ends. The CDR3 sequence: CASSFTGEQFF. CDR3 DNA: TGTGCCAGCAGCTTCACGGGTGAGCAGTTCTTC.

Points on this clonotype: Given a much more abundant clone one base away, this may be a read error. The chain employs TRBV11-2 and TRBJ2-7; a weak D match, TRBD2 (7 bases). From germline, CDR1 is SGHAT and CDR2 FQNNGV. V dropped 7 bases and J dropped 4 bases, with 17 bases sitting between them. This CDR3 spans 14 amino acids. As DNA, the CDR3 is TGTGCCAGCACCAGACGGGGGGCAACTTACGAGCAGTACTTC. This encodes CASTRRGATYEQYF.

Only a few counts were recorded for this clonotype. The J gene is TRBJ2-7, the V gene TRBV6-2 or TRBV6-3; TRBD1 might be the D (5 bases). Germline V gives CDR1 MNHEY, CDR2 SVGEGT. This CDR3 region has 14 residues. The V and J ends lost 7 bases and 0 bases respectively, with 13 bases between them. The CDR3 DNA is TGTGCCAGCACTCAGACAGAGAGCTCCTACGAGCAGTACTTC. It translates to CASTQTESSYEQYF.

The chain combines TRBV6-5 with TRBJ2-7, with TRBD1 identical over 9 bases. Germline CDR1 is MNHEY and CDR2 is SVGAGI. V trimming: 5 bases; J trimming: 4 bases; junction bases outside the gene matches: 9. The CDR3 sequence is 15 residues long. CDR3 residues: CASSTPGQGQYEQYF. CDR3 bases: TGTGCCAGCAGTACGCCGGGACAGGGACAATACGAGCAGTACTTC.

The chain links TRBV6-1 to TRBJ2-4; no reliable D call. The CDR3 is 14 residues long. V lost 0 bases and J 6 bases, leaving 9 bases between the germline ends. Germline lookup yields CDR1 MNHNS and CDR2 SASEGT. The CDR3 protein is CASSEAGGGNIQYF. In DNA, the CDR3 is TGTGCCAGCAGTGAAGCGGGTGGTGGAAACATTCAGTACTTC.

The CDR3 sequence is CASSPDPQAYNEQFF. As DNA, the CDR3 is TGTGCCAGCAGCCCGGACCCACAGGCCTACAATGAGCAGTTCTTC. The genes are TRBV2 and TRBJ2-1; weak D call: TRBD1 (5 bases). Per the germline V gene, CDR1 is SNHLY and CDR2 is FYNNEI. Trimming pared 6 bases from V and 2 bases from J, leaving 14 bases between. CDR3 size: 15 residues.

The CDR3 protein is CASSPSTTSGRALGSYEQYF. DNA of the CDR3: TGTGCCAGCAGTCCGTCTACGACTAGCGGGAGGGCCCTGGGGAGCTACGAGCAGTACTTC. The V gene is TRBV12-3 or TRBV12-4, the J gene TRBJ2-7; 14 bases are a match to TRBD2. Unmatched junction bases numbered 18, after V lost 5 bases and J lost 3 bases. The CDR3 runs 20 residues.

The CDR3 coding sequence is TGCAGTGCTAGACGAGGAATCGGCGAAAAACTGTTTTTT. Protein: CSARRGIGEKLFF. This rearrangement joins TRBV20-1 to TRBJ1-4; D gene ambiguous. The V end lost 2 bases, the J end lost 8 bases, and 12 bases lay between the germline ends. Germline CDR1 and CDR2: DFQATT and SNEGSKA (reference sequence). This CDR3 spans 13 amino acids.

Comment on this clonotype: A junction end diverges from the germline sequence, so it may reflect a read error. The CDR3 DNA follows: TGTGCCGCCAGCGAGAGAGCTAGCGGGATTTACAATGAGCAGTTCTTC. Amino acids: CAASERASGIYNEQFF. V usage is TRBV24-1 and J usage is TRBJ2-1, with 9 bases lining up with TRBD2. Germline V gives CDR1 KGHDR, CDR2 SFDVKD. The length of the CDR3 is 16 residues.

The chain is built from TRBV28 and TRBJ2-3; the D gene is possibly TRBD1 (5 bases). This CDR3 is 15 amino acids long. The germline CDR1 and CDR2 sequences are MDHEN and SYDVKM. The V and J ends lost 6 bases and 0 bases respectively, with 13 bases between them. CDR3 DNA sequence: TGTGCCAGCAGCTCCTCAGGGCCTAGCACAGATACGCAGTATTTT. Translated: CASSSSGPSTDTQYF.

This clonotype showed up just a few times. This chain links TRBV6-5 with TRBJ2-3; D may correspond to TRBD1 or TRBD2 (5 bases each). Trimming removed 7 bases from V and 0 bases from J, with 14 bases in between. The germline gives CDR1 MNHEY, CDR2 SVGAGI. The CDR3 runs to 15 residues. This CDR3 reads CASTPGRYSTDTQYF. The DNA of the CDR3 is TGTGCCAGCACCCCGGGGCGTTATAGCACAGATACGCAGTATTTT.

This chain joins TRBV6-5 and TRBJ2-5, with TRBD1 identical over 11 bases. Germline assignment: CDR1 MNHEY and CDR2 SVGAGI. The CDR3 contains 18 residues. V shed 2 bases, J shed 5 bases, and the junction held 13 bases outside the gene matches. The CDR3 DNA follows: TGTGCCAGCAGTTACGCTGCTCCGGGACAGGGGGTTATTGAGACCCAGTACTTC. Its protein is CASSYAAPGQGVIETQYF.

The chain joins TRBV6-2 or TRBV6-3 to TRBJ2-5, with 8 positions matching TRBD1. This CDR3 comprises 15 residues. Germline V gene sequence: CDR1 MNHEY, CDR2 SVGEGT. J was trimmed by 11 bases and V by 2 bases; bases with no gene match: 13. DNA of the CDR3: TGTGCCAGCAGTTACCGAGGACAGGGTGTATTTGAGCAGTACTTC. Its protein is CASSYRGQGVFEQYF.

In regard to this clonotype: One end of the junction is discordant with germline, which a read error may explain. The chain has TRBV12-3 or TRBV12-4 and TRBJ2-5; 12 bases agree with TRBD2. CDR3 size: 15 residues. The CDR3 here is CAGRPASGRVAEQYF. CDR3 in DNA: TGTGCCGGCAGGCCCGCTAGCGGGAGGGTAGCGGAGCAGTACTTC.